This TCR beta chain was recorded in a study of human T cells and chemical hapten exposure. Sample time point: pre-sensitization, week 0. Specified treatment: therapeutic diphenylcyclopropenone sensitization with weekly scalp DPC. Drawing of blood took place ahead of applying each patch test. Overall study findings and caveats: Relative to controls, expanded TCRs formed significantly more large CDR3 similarity clusters.

CDR1 and CDR2 (germline): MDHEN, SYDVKM. The CDR3 is 12 amino acids. V shed 7 bases and J 3 bases; nucleotides not matched to a gene: 0. One entry per CDR3 protein results from TCRdb running MiXCR on the RACE reads. The sample contains about 110,000 distinct CDR3 sequences, around 12% of which appear only once. This clonotype was counted only a few times. Its antigen remains unknown. V gene TRBV28 combines with J gene TRBJ2-7, with 10 positions matching TRBD2. This clonotype was sampled from a woman in her forties or fifties with alopecia areata. Some clones in this sample may be carry-over from other donors' samples. The sequences come from whole blood, collected in connection with sensitization to the hapten diphenylcyclopropenone (DPC). Here the CDR3 DNA reads TGTGCCAGCATAGCGGGAGGCTACGAGCAGTACTTC. Translated, it gives CASIAGGYEQYF.